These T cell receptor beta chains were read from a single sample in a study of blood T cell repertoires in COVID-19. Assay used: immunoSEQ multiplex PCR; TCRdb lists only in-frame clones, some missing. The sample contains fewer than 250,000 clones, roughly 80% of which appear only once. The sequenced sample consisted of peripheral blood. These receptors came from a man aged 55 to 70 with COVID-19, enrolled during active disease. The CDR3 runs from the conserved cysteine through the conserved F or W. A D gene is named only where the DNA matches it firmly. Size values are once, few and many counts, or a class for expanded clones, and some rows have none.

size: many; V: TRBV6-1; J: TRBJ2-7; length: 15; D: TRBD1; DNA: TGTGCCAGCAGTGATTGGGGACAGGCCAACTACGAGCAGTACTTC; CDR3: CASSDWGQANYEQYF
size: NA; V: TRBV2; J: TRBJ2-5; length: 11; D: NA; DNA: TGTGCCAGCAGCACGGGAGAGACCCAGTACTTC; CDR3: CASSTGETQYF
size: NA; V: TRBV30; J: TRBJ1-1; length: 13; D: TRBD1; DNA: TGTGCCTGGGGGACAGGAAGGGAGACTGAAGCTTTCTTT; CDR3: CAWGTGRETEAFF
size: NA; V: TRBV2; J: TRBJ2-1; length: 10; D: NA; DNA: TGTGCCAGCACGGGTAATGAGCAGTTCTTC; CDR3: CASTGNEQFF
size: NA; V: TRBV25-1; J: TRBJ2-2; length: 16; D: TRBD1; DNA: TGTGCCAGCAGTGCCACCGGGACAGGGGGCACCGGGGAGCTGTTTTTT; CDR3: CASSATGTGGTGELFF
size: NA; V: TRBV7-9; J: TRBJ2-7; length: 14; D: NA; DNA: TGTGCCAGCAGCTTAGACACAGCGGCCTACGAGCAGTACTTC; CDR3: CASSLDTAAYEQYF
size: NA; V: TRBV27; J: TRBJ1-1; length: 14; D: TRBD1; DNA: TGTGCCAGCTCCAGGGGGGCCATGAACACTGAAGCTTTCTTT; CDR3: CASSRGAMNTEAFF
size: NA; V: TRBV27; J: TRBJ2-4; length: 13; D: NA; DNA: TGTGCCAGCAGTTGGGCCGGCAGGGACATTCAGTACTTC; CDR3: CASSWAGRDIQYF
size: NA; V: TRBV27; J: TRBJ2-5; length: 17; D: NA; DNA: TGTGCCAGCAGTTTACGGAAAACCGGGACTGCTCGAGAGACCCAGTACTTC; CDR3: CASSLRKTGTARETQYF
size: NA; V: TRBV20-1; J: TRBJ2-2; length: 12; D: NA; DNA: TGCAGTGCTAGTAGCCGGGCCGGGGAGCTGTTTTTT; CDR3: CSASSRAGELFF
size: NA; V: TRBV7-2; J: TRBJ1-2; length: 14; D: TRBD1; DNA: TGTGCCAGCAGCTCGGGACAGGGAATGCGTGGCTACACCTTC; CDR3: CASSSGQGMRGYTF
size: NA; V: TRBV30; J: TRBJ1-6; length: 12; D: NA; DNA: TGTGCCTGGAGCTATCTAAATTCACCCCTCCACTTT; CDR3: CAWSYLNSPLHF
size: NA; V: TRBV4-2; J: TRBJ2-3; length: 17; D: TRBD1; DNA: TGTGCCAGCAGTCCCAAGTCGGGACAGGGGAAAGTGGATACGCAGTATTTT; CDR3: CASSPKSGQGKVDTQYF
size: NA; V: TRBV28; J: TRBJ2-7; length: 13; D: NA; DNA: TGTGCCAGCAGACAGCCAAAGTCCTACGAGCAGTACTTC; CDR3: CASRQPKSYEQYF